Listed here are 13 T cell receptor beta chains from one sample, sequenced in a study of T cells and Merkel cell carcinoma outcomes. Only in-frame clones appear in the TCRdb table, and some are missing; sequencing was by immunoSEQ multiplex PCR. The data show about 15,000 clones, approximately 80% seen once. The sample consisted of tumor tissue from Merkel cell carcinoma. Source of these receptors: a human donor with Merkel cell carcinoma.

This chain joins TRBV7-2 and TRBJ1-1; 10 nucleotides agree with TRBD1. Trimming cost V 5 bases and J 4 bases; bases outside gene matches: 4. Germline lookup yields CDR1 SGHTA and CDR2 FQGNSA. The CDR3 is 14 amino acids. In DNA, the CDR3 is TGTGCCAGCAGCGTTCGGACAGGGGGCACTGAAGCTTTCTTT. As protein: CASSVRTGGTEAFF. The full variable domain, rest sourced from reference TRBV7-2 and TRBJ1-1, is GAGVSQSPSNKVTEKGKDVELRCDPISGHTALYWYRQSLGQGLEFLIYFQGNSAPDKSGLPSDRFSAERTGGSVSTLTIQRTQQEDSAVYLCASSVRTGGTEAFFGQGTRLTVV.

This clone was counted between two and nine times. The chain employs TRBV9 and TRBJ2-3, with 9 bases that match TRBD2. Unmatched junction bases numbered 10, after V lost 3 bases and J lost 5 bases. Germline V gene sequence: CDR1 SGDLS, CDR2 YYNGEE. CDR3 length: 16 amino acids. As DNA, the CDR3 is TGTGCCAGCAGCGACCGTAGCGGGAGCACTGGAGATACGCAGTATTTT. This gives the protein CASSDRSGSTGDTQYF. Full variable domain (remainder filled in from reference TRBV9 and TRBJ2-3): DSGVTQTPKHLITATGQRVTLRCSPRSGDLSVYWYQQSLDQGLQFLIQYYNGEERAKGNILERFSAQQFPDLHSELNLSSLELGDSALYFCASSDRSGSTGDTQYFGPGTRLTVL.

V and J are TRBV6-1 and TRBJ1-5, with 7 positions matching TRBD1. The junction had 8 bases not matched to a gene; V was cut back by 10 bases and J by 2 bases. The CDR3 is 14 residues long. Per the germline V gene, CDR1 is MNHNS and CDR2 is SASEGT. For the CDR3, the DNA is TGTGCCACCGCTACAGGGGCTGGCAATCAGCCCCAGCATTTT. This gives the protein CATATGAGNQPQHF.

This clone was counted once. CDR3 in amino acids: CASSAGVTLGTGELFF. Here the CDR3 DNA reads TGTGCCAGCAGCGCCGGGGTGACTCTCGGCACCGGGGAGCTGTTTTTT. The chain recombines TRBV9 with TRBJ2-2; tentatively, D is TRBD2 (5 bases). The germline V and J ends were trimmed by 3 bases and 4 bases, with 16 bases remaining between them. The CDR3 is 16 amino acids. In germline, CDR1 is SGDLS, CDR2 YYNGEE.

The chain links TRBV29-1 to TRBJ1-2, with TRBD1 identical over 10 bases. This CDR3 has 12 amino acids. Germline loops: CDR1 SQVTM, CDR2 ANQGSEA. The V and J ends lost 6 bases and 2 bases, in that order; junction bases with no gene match: 0. DNA of the CDR3: TGCAGCGTGGGACAGGGGAACTATGGCTACACCTTC. As protein: CSVGQGNYGYTF.

The chain employs TRBV6-1 and TRBJ1-6, with D possibly matching TRBD1 (6 bases). Germline assignment: CDR1 MNHNS and CDR2 SASEGT. Trimming removed 8 bases at V and 6 bases at J, with 14 bases between. The CDR3 totals 14 residues. CDR3 region: CASVRQVFNSPLHF. CDR3 nucleotide sequence: TGTGCCAGCGTGAGACAGGTTTTTAATTCACCCCTCCACTTT.

CDR3 region: CASSSAQGSFAEAFF. The CDR3 coding sequence is TGTGCCAGCTCATCAGCGCAGGGCAGCTTCGCTGAAGCTTTCTTT. V gene TRBV18 combines with J gene TRBJ1-1; D possibly corresponds to TRBD1 (5 bases). The CDR3 is made up of 15 amino acids. Trimming left V 5 bases short and J 6 bases short, with 19 bases between. The germline V gene has CDR1 KGHSH and CDR2 LQKENI.

Only a few counts were recorded for this clone. The chain carries TRBV11-3 and TRBJ2-2; 12 nucleotides align to TRBD2. The CDR3 sequence is 16 residues long. Germline assignment: CDR1 SGHNT and CDR2 YENEEA. V shed 5 bases and J 6 bases; nucleotides not matched to a gene: 7. The CDR3 DNA reads TGTGCCAGCAGCCCACGACTAGCGGGAGTTGCCGGGGAGCTGTTTTTT. Amino acid sequence: CASSPRLAGVAGELFF.

The chain carries TRBV10-1 and TRBJ2-1; D unclear. The CDR3 runs 14 residues. Per the germline V gene, CDR1 is WNHNN and CDR2 is SYGVQD (reference sequence). The V end lost 5 bases, the J end lost 8 bases, and 16 bases lay between the germline ends. CDR3 sequence (DNA): TGCGCCAGCAGTATCGCTAGATCAAGCGATGAGCAGTTCTTC. Its translation is CASSIARSSDEQFF.

V is TRBV6-1 and J is TRBJ1-5; 8 bases are shared with TRBD1. CDR1 is MNHNS and CDR2 is SASEGT in the germline V gene. With 2 bases clipped from V and 6 bases from J, the junction kept 6 bases outside the gene matches. The CDR3 length is 15 residues. The CDR3 spells CASSETQGGIQPQHF. As DNA, the CDR3 is TGTGCCAGCAGTGAAACACAGGGGGGGATTCAGCCCCAGCATTTT.

The chain combines TRBV9 with TRBJ2-6; unclear D gene. The length of the CDR3 is 16 residues. Germline CDR1 is SGDLS and CDR2 is YYNGEE. V lost 4 bases to trimming and J lost 0 bases, with 11 bases between them. CDR3 coding DNA: TGTGCCAGCAGCCCCCTTGGCCTCTCTGGGGCCAACGTCCTGACTTTC. Protein product: CASSPLGLSGANVLTF. Combining the CDR3 with reference TRBV9 and TRBJ2-6 gives the whole variable domain DSGVTQTPKHLITATGQRVTLRCSPRSGDLSVYWYQQSLDQGLQFLIQYYNGEERAKGNILERFSAQQFPDLHSELNLSSLELGDSALYFCASSPLGLSGANVLTFGAGSRLTVL.

This rearrangement joins TRBV9 to TRBJ2-1; D unresolved. This CDR3 is 12 amino acids long. CDR1 is SGDLS and CDR2 is YYNGEE in the germline V gene. The germline V and J ends were trimmed by 4 bases and 6 bases, with 8 bases remaining between them. The CDR3 sequence: CASSTSGNEQFF. The CDR3 DNA reads TGTGCCAGCAGCACTTCCGGCAATGAGCAGTTCTTC.

The rearrangement links TRBV6-6 to TRBJ1-4; no firm D call. The CDR3 extends over 14 amino acids. Germline V gives CDR1 MNHNY, CDR2 SVGAGI (reference sequence). V was shortened by 8 bases and J by 5 bases, with 15 bases between the two germline ends. The CDR3 here is CASEAGRENEKLFF. CDR3 nucleotides: TGTGCCAGCGAAGCCGGACGGGAGAATGAAAAACTGTTTTTT.